This T cell receptor beta chain was captured in a study of blood T cell repertoires in COVID-19. Across the study: T cells, B-cell-depleted T cells, or PBMCs supplied cDNA or gDNA.

Germline V gene lookup returns CDR1 SGDLS and CDR2 YYNGEE. CDR3 length equals 14 residues. Trimming removed 0 bases from V and 6 bases from J; junction bases left unmatched: 6. Produced via immunoSEQ multiplex PCR; TCRdb's table is partial and in-frame only. This table holds 200,000 to 300,000 clones, over 70% found once. The sample taken for sequencing was peripheral blood. V is TRBV9 and J is TRBJ2-7; 7 bases agree with TRBD2. This clonotype was obtained from a woman aged 40 to 50 who had recovered from COVID-19. The DNA for the CDR3 is TGTGCCAGCAGCGTAGGGGGAGGGCTTCGCGAGCAGTACTTC. This translates into CASSVGGGLREQYF.